This T cell receptor beta chain comes out of a study of response to subunit inactivated influenza vaccine. This clonotype appeared a few times. There are 15 residues in the CDR3. The V end was cut by 2 bases, the J end by 4 bases, with 8 bases between. Germline V gene lookup returns CDR1 KGHDR and CDR2 SFDVKD. TCRdb fed the RT-PCR reads into MiXCR, producing one record per CDR3 protein. The sample consists of over 400,000 distinct CDR3 sequences, 10% to 15% of them appearing once. The material sequenced was PBMCs from blood, taken about 6 weeks after vaccination. This clonotype originated in a middle-aged man who received an inactivated influenza vaccine. The chain is built from TRBV24-1 and TRBJ2-6; D is tentatively TRBD1 or TRBD2 (6 bases each). The CDR3 sequence is CATSDSGAGANVLTF. As DNA, the CDR3 is TGTGCCACCAGTGATTCGGGGGCAGGGGCCAACGTCCTGACTTTC.